A selection of T cell receptor beta chains follows, all from one sample in a study of persistence of HIV-infected CD4 T cells. The table came from immunoSEQ multiplex PCR; TCRdb's copy has only in-frame clones and leaves some out. The sample comprises about 20,000 clones, 65% of which are singletons, and over 1.5% rests with the top ten. For these TCRs, the target antigens are not known. The sequencing here drew on CD4+ T cells sorted from PBMCs after roughly 19-hour stimulation, taken from a patient who received antiretroviral therapy. All receptors derive from an adult woman with HIV who was CMV-seropositive. CDR3s include the opening cysteine and the closing phenylalanine or tryptophan. A D gene is named only where the DNA matches it firmly. Expanded clones are given a class, and other clones once, few, many or no size at all.

D: NA; length: 14; V: TRBV5-1; J: TRBJ1-4; size: NA; CDR3: CASRRDVTNEKLFF; DNA: TGCGCCAGCAGAAGGGACGTAACTAATGAAAAACTGTTTTTT
D: TRBD1; length: 13; V: TRBV30; J: TRBJ1-2; size: few; CDR3: CAWSAQGGLGYTF; DNA: TGTGCCTGGAGTGCGCAGGGGGGGCTTGGCTACACCTTC
D: NA; length: 14; V: TRBV5-4; J: TRBJ2-2; size: medium-sized; CDR3: CASSLTSGVGELFF; DNA: TGTGCCAGCAGCTTAACCTCCGGGGTCGGGGAGCTGTTTTTT
D: TRBD1; length: 16; V: TRBV9; J: TRBJ2-3; size: NA; CDR3: CASSVTGTGGTDTQYF; DNA: TGTGCCAGCAGCGTAACCGGGACAGGGGGCACAGATACGCAGTATTTT
D: NA; length: 12; V: TRBV9; J: TRBJ1-2; size: NA; CDR3: CASSPDNYGYTF; DNA: TGTGCCAGCAGCCCTGATAACTATGGCTACACCTTC
D: NA; length: 13; V: TRBV12-3/TRBV12-4; J: TRBJ2-1; size: NA; CDR3: CASRGAGWNEQFF; DNA: TGTGCCAGCAGGGGAGCGGGCTGGAATGAGCAGTTCTTC
D: NA; length: 14; V: TRBV5-1; J: TRBJ1-4; size: NA; CDR3: CASSSGDPNEKLFF; DNA: TGCGCCAGCAGCTCTGGAGATCCCAATGAAAAACTGTTTTTT
D: NA; length: 14; V: TRBV29-1; J: TRBJ1-1; size: NA; CDR3: CSVVGKGAGTEAFF; DNA: TGCAGCGTTGTAGGGAAAGGGGCAGGAACTGAAGCTTTCTTT
D: TRBD1; length: 13; V: TRBV27; J: TRBJ1-2; size: NA; CDR3: CASRRKGAAGYTF; DNA: TGTGCCAGCCGCAGAAAGGGGGCAGCTGGCTACACCTTC
D: TRBD1; length: 15; V: TRBV5-6; J: TRBJ2-7; size: NA; CDR3: CASSLSGQPKDEQYF; DNA: TGTGCCAGCAGCTTGTCGGGACAGCCAAAGGACGAGCAGTACTTC
D: NA; length: 13; V: TRBV27; J: TRBJ2-3; size: NA; CDR3: CASSPGDTDTQYF; DNA: TGTGCCAGCAGTCCCGGGGACACAGATACGCAGTATTTT
D: NA; length: 14; V: TRBV13; J: TRBJ1-6; size: NA; CDR3: CASSLGPDNSPLHF; DNA: TGTGCCAGCAGCTTAGGCCCTGACAATTCACCCCTCCACTTT
D: TRBD1; length: 15; V: TRBV3-1/TRBV3-2; J: TRBJ1-3; size: NA; CDR3: CASTDRVGTGNTIYF; DNA: TGTGCCAGCACGGACAGGGTAGGAACAGGAAACACCATATATTTT
D: NA; length: 10; V: TRBV2; J: TRBJ2-3; size: NA; CDR3: CASSDGPQYF; DNA: TGTGCCAGCAGTGATGGGCCTCAGTATTTT
D: TRBD2; length: 15; V: TRBV7-3; J: TRBJ2-1; size: NA; CDR3: CASSSLAGLNGEQFF; DNA: TGTGCCAGCAGCTCTTTAGCGGGGCTCAATGGCGAGCAGTTCTTC
D: NA; length: 13; V: TRBV5-1; J: TRBJ2-1; size: NA; CDR3: CASSLALGHEQFF; DNA: TGCGCCAGCAGCTTGGCCCTTGGACATGAGCAGTTCTTC
D: TRBD1; length: 12; V: TRBV10-2; J: TRBJ1-2; size: NA; CDR3: CASSGQGYGYTF; DNA: TGCGCCAGCAGTGGACAGGGGTATGGCTACACCTTC
D: NA; length: 14; V: TRBV19; J: TRBJ1-1; size: NA; CDR3: CASSPTGLNTEAFF; DNA: TGTGCCAGTAGTCCTACAGGTTTGAACACTGAAGCTTTCTTT
D: NA; length: 15; V: TRBV19; J: TRBJ1-3; size: NA; CDR3: CASARDPSSGNTIYF; DNA: TGTGCCAGTGCTCGGGATCCAAGCTCTGGAAACACCATATATTTT
D: NA; length: 14; V: TRBV14; J: TRBJ1-1; size: NA; CDR3: CASSHGIPNTEAFF; DNA: TGTGCCAGCAGCCATGGAATACCAAACACTGAAGCTTTCTTT
D: TRBD1; length: 17; V: TRBV10-2; J: TRBJ2-2; size: NA; CDR3: CASTTGTGTRNTGELFF; DNA: TGCGCCAGCACGACCGGGACAGGGACGAGGAACACCGGGGAGCTGTTTTTT
D: TRBD1; length: 15; V: TRBV7-2; J: TRBJ2-7; size: NA; CDR3: CASSRDSVSSYEQYF; DNA: TGTGCCAGCAGCCGGGACAGCGTGAGCTCCTACGAGCAGTACTTC
D: TRBD1; length: 14; V: TRBV7-9; J: TRBJ2-2; size: NA; CDR3: CASSLGQIQGELFF; DNA: TGTGCCAGCAGCTTGGGACAGATTCAGGGGGAGCTGTTTTTT
D: NA; length: 13; V: TRBV24-1; J: TRBJ2-2; size: few; CDR3: CATGKENTGELFF; DNA: TGTGCCACGGGGAAGGAGAACACCGGGGAGCTGTTTTTT
D: NA; length: 15; V: TRBV5-1; J: TRBJ1-5; size: NA; CDR3: CASSLEGGSNQPQHF; DNA: TGCGCCAGCAGCTTGGAAGGGGGGAGCAATCAGCCCCAGCATTTT
D: TRBD1; length: 14; V: TRBV6-5; J: TRBJ1-4; size: medium-sized; CDR3: CASRADRGSEKLFF; DNA: TGTGCCAGCAGGGCGGACAGGGGGAGTGAAAAACTGTTTTTT
D: TRBD1; length: 12; V: TRBV30; J: TRBJ1-2; size: NA; CDR3: CARETGAGGYTF; DNA: TGTGCCCGAGAGACAGGGGCAGGTGGCTACACCTTC
D: TRBD1; length: 14; V: TRBV10-3; J: TRBJ1-2; size: few; CDR3: CAIQEADRGVGYTF; DNA: TGTGCCATTCAGGAGGCGGACAGGGGGGTAGGCTACACCTTC
D: TRBD1; length: 15; V: TRBV6-1; J: TRBJ1-2; size: NA; CDR3: CASSLSTGGNYGYTF; DNA: TGTGCCAGCAGTTTATCGACAGGGGGGAACTATGGCTACACCTTC
D: TRBD2; length: 13; V: TRBV5-4; J: TRBJ2-7; size: NA; CDR3: CASSRDYSNEQYF; DNA: TGTGCCAGCAGCCGGGACTATTCCAACGAGCAGTACTTC
D: TRBD1; length: 15; V: TRBV6-5; J: TRBJ1-1; size: NA; CDR3: CASSYPSTGPPEAFF; DNA: TGTGCCAGCAGTTACCCCTCGACAGGGCCCCCCGAAGCTTTCTTT